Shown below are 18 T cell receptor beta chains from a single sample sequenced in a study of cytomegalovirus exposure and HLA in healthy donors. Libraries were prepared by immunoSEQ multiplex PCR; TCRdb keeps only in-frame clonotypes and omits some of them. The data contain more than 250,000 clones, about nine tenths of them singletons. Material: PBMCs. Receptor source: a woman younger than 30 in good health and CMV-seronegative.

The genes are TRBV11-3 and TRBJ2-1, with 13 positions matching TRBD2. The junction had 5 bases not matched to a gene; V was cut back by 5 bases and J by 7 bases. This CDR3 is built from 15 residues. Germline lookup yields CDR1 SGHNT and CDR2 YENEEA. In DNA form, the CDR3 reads TGTGCCAGCAGCCTCGGGACTAGCGGGATGAATGAGCAGTTCTTC. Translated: CASSLGTSGMNEQFF.

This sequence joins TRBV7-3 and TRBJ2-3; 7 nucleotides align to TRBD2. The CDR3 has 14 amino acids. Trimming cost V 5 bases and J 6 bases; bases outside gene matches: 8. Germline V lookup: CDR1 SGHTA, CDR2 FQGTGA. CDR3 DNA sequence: TGTGCCAGCAGCCCCGGACTAGGATGGGATACGCAGTATTTT. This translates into CASSPGLGWDTQYF. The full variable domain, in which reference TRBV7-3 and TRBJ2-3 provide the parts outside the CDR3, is GAGVSQTPSNKVTEKGKYVELRCDPISGHTALYWYRQSLGQGPEFLIYFQGTGAADDSGLPNDRFFAVRPEGSVSTLKIQRTERGDSAVYLCASSPGLGWDTQYFGPGTRLTVL.

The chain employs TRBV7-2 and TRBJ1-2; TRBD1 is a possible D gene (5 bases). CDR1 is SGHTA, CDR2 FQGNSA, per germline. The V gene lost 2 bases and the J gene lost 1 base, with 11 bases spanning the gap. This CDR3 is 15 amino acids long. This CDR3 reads CASSLLQQGNYGYTF. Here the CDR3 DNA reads TGTGCCAGCAGCTTACTTCAGCAGGGTAACTATGGCTACACCTTC.

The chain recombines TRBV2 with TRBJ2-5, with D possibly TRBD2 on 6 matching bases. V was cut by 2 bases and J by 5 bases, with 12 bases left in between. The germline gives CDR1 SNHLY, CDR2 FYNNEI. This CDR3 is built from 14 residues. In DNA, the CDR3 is TGTGCCAGCAGTGAAAGGCTAGCGAGGGAGACCCAGTACTTC. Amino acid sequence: CASSERLARETQYF. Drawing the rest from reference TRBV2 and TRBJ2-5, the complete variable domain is EPEVTQTPSHQVTQMGQEVILRCVPISNHLYFYWYRQILGQKVEFLVSFYNNEISEKSEIFDDQFSVERPDGSNFTLKIRSTKLEDSAMYFCASSERLARETQYFGPGTRLLVL.

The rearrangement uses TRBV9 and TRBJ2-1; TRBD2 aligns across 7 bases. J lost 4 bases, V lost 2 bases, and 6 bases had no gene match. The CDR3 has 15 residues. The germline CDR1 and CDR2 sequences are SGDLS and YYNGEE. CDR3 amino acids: CASSVGSGLYNEQFF. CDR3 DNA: TGTGCCAGCAGCGTGGGTAGCGGGCTATACAATGAGCAGTTCTTC.

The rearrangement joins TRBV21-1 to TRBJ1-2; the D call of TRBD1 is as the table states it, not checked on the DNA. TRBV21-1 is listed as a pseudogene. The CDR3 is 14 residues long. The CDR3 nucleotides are TGTGCCAGCAGCATTAGGGGGCGAGACTGTGGCTACACCTTC. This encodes CASSIRGRDCGYTF.

CDR3 in amino acids: CAIRPGQGDEQYF. Written as DNA, the CDR3 is TGTGCCATCAGGCCGGGACAGGGAGACGAGCAGTACTTC. The chain uses TRBV10-3 and TRBJ2-7; 9 nucleotides match TRBD1. V dropped 6 bases and J dropped 5; count of bases not matched to a gene: 5. Looked up from germline, CDR1 is ENHRY and CDR2 is SYGVKD. CDR3 size: 13 residues.

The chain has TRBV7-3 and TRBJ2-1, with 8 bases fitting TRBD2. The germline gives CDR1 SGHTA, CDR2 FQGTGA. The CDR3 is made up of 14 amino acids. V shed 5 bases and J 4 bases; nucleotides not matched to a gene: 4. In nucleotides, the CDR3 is TGTGCCAGCAGCAACGGGGGGGCATACAATGAGCAGTTCTTC. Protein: CASSNGGAYNEQFF.

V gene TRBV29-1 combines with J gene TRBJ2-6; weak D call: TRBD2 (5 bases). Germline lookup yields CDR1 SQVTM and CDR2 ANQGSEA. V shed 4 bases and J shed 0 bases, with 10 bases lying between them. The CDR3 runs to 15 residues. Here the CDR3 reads CSVGSGDSGANVLTF. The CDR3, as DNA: TGCAGCGTTGGTTCCGGGGACTCTGGGGCCAACGTCCTGACTTTC.

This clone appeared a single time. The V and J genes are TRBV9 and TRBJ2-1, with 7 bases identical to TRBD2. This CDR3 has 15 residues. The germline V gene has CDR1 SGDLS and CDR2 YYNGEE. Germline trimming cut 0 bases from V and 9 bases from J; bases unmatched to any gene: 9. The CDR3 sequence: CASSVGGGSLGEQFF. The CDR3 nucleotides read TGTGCCAGCAGCGTAGGGGGCGGGAGCTTGGGTGAGCAGTTCTTC.

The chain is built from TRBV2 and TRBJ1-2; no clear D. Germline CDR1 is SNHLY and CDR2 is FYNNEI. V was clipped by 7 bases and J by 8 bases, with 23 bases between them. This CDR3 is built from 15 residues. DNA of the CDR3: TGTGCCAGCACCCCGAGACGGGAGGGTTCTTCAGGCTACACCTTC. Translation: CASTPRREGSSGYTF.

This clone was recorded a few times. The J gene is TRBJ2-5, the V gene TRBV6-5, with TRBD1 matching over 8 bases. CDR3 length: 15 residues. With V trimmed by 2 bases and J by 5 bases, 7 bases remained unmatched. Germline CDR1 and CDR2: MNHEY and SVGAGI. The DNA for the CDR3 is TGTGCCAGCAGTTACCTAGACAGGGGCGGGGAGACCCAGTACTTC. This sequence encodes CASSYLDRGGETQYF.

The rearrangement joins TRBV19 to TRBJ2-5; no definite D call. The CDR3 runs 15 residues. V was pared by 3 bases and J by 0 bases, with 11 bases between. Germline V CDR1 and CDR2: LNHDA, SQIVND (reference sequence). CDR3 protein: CASSMGRPYQETQYF. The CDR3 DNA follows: TGTGCCAGTAGTATGGGCAGACCGTACCAAGAGACCCAGTACTTC.

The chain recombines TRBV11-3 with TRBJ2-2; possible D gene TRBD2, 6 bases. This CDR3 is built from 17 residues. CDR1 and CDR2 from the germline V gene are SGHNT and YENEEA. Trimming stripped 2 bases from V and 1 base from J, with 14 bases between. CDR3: CASSLRGGAENTGELFF. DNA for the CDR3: TGTGCCAGCAGCTTACGGGGAGGAGCGGAGAACACCGGGGAGCTGTTTTTT. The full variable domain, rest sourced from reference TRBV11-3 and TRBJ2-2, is EAGVVQSPRYKIIEKKQPVAFWCNPISGHNTLYWYLQNLGQGPELLIRYENEEAVDDSQLPKDRFSAERLKGVDSTLKIQPAELGDSAVYLCASSLRGGAENTGELFFGEGSRLTVL.

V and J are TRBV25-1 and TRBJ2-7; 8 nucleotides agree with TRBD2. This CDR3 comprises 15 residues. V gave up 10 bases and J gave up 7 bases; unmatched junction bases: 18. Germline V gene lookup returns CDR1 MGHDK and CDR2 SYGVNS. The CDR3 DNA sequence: TGTGCCACCGTAGACCCGGGAGGGTATCTGGGGGAGCAGTACTTC. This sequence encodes CATVDPGGYLGEQYF.

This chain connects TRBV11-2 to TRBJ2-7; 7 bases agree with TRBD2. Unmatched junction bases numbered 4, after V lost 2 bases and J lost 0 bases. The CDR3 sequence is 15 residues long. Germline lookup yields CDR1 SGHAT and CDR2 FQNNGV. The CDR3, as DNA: TGTGCCAGCAGCTTAAATCTAGCGGACTCCTACGAGCAGTACTTC. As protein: CASSLNLADSYEQYF.

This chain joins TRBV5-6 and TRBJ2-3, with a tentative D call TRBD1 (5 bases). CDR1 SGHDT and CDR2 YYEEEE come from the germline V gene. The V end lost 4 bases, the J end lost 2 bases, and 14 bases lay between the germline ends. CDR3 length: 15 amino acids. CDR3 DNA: TGTGCCAGCAGCCAGGGTACCGGCTACACAGATACGCAGTATTTT. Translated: CASSQGTGYTDTQYF.

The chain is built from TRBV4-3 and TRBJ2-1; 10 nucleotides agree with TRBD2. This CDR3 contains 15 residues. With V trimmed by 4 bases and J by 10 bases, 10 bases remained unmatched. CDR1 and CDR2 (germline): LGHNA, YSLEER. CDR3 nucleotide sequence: TGCGCCAGCAGCCTAGAGCCTAGCGGGAGTCGGGAGCAGTTCTTC. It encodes CASSLEPSGSREQFF.